This TCR beta chain originates from a study of cytomegalovirus exposure and HLA in healthy donors. Study conclusions and caveats: When analyzed later, a missense DCLRE1C variant was found to be linked to TCR beta V- and J-gene trimming. It was shown in a later analysis that HLA-associated TCR beta chains were more clonally expanded than other, equally common chains.

In nominal health when sampled, donors likely had unrecorded immune exposures nonetheless. PCR was performed using 60 Vbeta and 13 Jbeta primers. In the original processing: Later reanalysis found 75 million to 95 million unique TCR beta chains, roughly 10 million of them shared. Libraries were prepared by immunoSEQ multiplex PCR; TCRdb keeps only in-frame clonotypes and omits some of them. The V and J calls and clone size were taken over from that table, and D and trimming were inferred from the DNA. This sample has about 100,000 clones, with 70% to 80% found just once. Comments on this clone: The antigen remains undetermined.

This clonotype was sampled from a woman aged 18-29 years in good health and CMV-seropositive. The sequenced sample consisted of PBMCs.

The CDR3 bases are TGTGCCAGCAGTTTGCCTAGCGGCCCGTACAATGAGCAGTTCTTC. Translation gives CASSLPSGPYNEQFF. The chain is built from TRBV28 and TRBJ2-1; 7 bases match TRBD2. Germline CDR1 MDHEN, CDR2 SYDVKM. CDR3 length equals 15 residues. J was trimmed by 4 bases and V by 3 bases; bases with no gene match: 6. The complete variable domain, with remaining parts taken from reference TRBV28 and TRBJ2-1, reads DVKVTQSSRYLVKRTGEKVFLECVQDMDHENMFWYRQDPGLGLRLIYFSYDVKMKEKGDIPEGYSVSREKKERFSLILESASTNQTSMYLCASSLPSGPYNEQFFGPGTRLTVL.